This TCR beta chain was retrieved from a study of CD8 T cells in Susac syndrome. RNA totalling about 0.5 to 1 ug underwent reverse transcription with random hexamers. Amplification of TCR beta CDR3 by immunoSEQ multiplex PCR spanned 54 Vbeta and 13 Jbeta. One entry per CDR3 protein results from TCRdb running MiXCR on the immunoSEQ multiplex PCR reads. The profile shows some 130,000 distinct CDR3 sequences, around 96% of them singletons. Germline assignment: CDR1 MNHEY and CDR2 SMNVEV (reference sequence). V was shortened by 7 bases and J by 1 base, with 10 bases between the two germline ends. The CDR3 sequence is 13 residues long.

The receptor was derived from a human donor in good health. Sequenced sample: CD4+ T cells from PBMCs. J is TRBJ1-1 and V is TRBV27; D ambiguous. The CDR3 DNA reads TGTGCCAGCACCCGGCTTGGGAACACTGAAGCTTTCTTT. It specifies CASTRLGNTEAFF.